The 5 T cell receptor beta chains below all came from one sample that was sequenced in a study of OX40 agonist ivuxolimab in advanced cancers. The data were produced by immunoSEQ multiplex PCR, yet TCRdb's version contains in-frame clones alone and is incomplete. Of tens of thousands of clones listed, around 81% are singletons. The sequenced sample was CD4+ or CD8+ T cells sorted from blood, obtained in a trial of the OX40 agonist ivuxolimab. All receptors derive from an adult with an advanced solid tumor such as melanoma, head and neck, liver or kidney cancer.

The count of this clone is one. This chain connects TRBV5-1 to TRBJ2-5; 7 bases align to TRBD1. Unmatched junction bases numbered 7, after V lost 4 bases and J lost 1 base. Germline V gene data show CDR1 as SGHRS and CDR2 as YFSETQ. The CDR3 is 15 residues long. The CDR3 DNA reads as TGCGCCAGCAGCCGGACCCACAGGGGCCAAGAGACCCAGTACTTC. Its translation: CASSRTHRGQETQYF.

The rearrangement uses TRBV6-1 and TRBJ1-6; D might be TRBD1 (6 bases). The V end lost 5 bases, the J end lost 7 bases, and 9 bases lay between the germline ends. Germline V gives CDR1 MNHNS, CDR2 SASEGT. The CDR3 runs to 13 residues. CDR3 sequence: CASSITGNSPLHF. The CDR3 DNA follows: TGTGCCAGCAGTATTACAGGGAATTCACCCCTCCACTTT.

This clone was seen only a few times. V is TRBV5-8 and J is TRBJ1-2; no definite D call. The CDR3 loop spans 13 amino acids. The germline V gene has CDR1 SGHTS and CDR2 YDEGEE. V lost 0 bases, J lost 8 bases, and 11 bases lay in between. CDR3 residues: CASSLGLRWGYTF. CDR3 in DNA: TGTGCCAGCAGCTTGGGGCTCAGGTGGGGCTACACCTTC.

The CDR3 DNA follows: TGTGCCAGTAGTATAGGGACCCTCGGACAGGGTAAAGGCTACACCTTC. Translated: CASSIGTLGQGKGYTF. The rearrangement links TRBV19 to TRBJ1-2, with 8 positions matching TRBD1. With 1 base clipped from V and 8 bases from J, the junction kept 12 bases outside the gene matches. The CDR3 is made up of 16 amino acids. Germline CDR1 and CDR2: LNHDA and SQIVND (reference sequence).

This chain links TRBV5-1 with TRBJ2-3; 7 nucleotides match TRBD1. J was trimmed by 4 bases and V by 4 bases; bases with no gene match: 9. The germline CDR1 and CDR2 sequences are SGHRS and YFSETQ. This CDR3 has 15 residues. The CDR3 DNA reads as TGCGCCAGCAGCAGCCAGGGGGTTGGCGCAGATACGCAGTATTTT. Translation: CASSSQGVGADTQYF.